This T cell receptor (beta chain) was identified during a study of regulatory T cells in long-lasting Graves disease. The CDR3 is made up of 16 amino acids. Per the germline V gene, CDR1 is MGHRA and CDR2 is YSYEKL. Trimming shortened V by 3 bases and J by 0 bases, and 15 bases separated the two germline ends. HTBI primers from iRepertoire and Arm-PCR of CDR3 regions yielded the TCR beta libraries. TCRdb reprocessed the multiplex PCR reads with MiXCR, giving one entry per CDR3 protein. The table records some 230,000 distinct CDR3 sequences, about 17% of them present only once. This clonotype was seen ten or more times. Specified time point: newly diagnosed GD, antithyroid drugs for less than 3 months. Extracted RNA from PBMCs served as the source of the TCR library.

The sequenced sample was peripheral blood mononuclear cells (PBMCs), obtained at new diagnosis, from a patient treated with antithyroid drugs. The V and J genes are TRBV4-1 and TRBJ2-7; D is possibly TRBD1 (6 bases). The clonotype was recovered from a female donor with Graves disease. The CDR3 DNA reads TGCGCCAGCAGCCATGTCTCCGGACAGCTCTCCTACGAGCAGTACTTC. Its protein product is CASSHVSGQLSYEQYF.